The 11 T cell receptor beta chains listed next were all sequenced from one sample in a study of T cells in Graves' hyperthyroidism and ophthalmopathy. TCR beta CDR3 regions were amplified from RNA transcripts. A set of HTBI primers served as the primers for a first-round RT-PCR of the TCR CDR3. One entry per CDR3 protein, called by TCRdb with MiXCR from the multiplex PCR reads. Of fewer than 650,000 distinct CDR3 sequences listed, 11% to 15% are singletons. The sample was blood. These receptors were obtained from a woman under 30 with Graves' ophthalmopathy.

This chain links TRBV7-9 with TRBJ2-4; D might be TRBD1 (6 bases). Per the germline V gene, CDR1 is SEHNR and CDR2 is FQNEAQ (reference sequence). Trimming pared 4 bases from V and 6 bases from J, leaving 22 bases between. The CDR3 spans 17 residues. The CDR3 is CASSSALGGPRGNIQYF. Written as DNA, the CDR3 is TGTGCCAGCAGCTCAGCCTTAGGGGGACCTCGAGGAAACATTCAGTACTTC.

In its sample, this clonotype was seen a few times. The chain combines TRBV6-5 with TRBJ1-4; D gene uncertain. CDR1 MNHEY and CDR2 SVGAGI come from the germline V gene. V gave up 0 bases and J gave up 4 bases, with 12 bases separating them. The CDR3 has 16 amino acids. The CDR3 DNA sequence: TGTGCCAGCAGTTACTCGCGCAGTGTCTTTAATGAAAAACTGTTTTTT. Protein product: CASSYSRSVFNEKLFF.

The table lists this clonotype with many counts. V is TRBV29-1 and J is TRBJ2-1; a weak D match, TRBD1 (7 bases). Per germline, CDR1 SQVTM and CDR2 ANQGSEA. V lost 6 bases and J lost 3, with 18 bases in between. There are 15 residues in the CDR3. CDR3 loop: CSVGLRQGNYNEQFF. The CDR3 DNA reads TGCAGCGTGGGACTCAGACAGGGAAACTACAATGAGCAGTTCTTC.

Regarding this clonotype: Being one base from a much bigger clone, this may be a read error. The CDR3 end shows no conserved phenylalanine or tryptophan, and so a read error is likely. V usage is TRBV7-3 and J usage is TRBJ2-5, with D hard to call. The CDR3 is made up of 15 amino acids. V was trimmed by 1 base and J by 6 bases, leaving 15 bases between them. Germline-derived CDR1 and CDR2 are SGHTA and FQGTGA. The CDR3 spells CASSLRALSLKTQYL. As DNA, the CDR3 is TGTGCCAGCAGCTTAAGAGCGCTGAGCCTGAAGACCCAGTACCTC.

The sample holds many counts of this clonotype. The chain is built from TRBV30 and TRBJ1-4; possibly TRBD1 for D (5 bases). V was pared by 3 bases and J by 10 bases, with 18 bases between. The CDR3 runs 14 residues. Germline values: CDR1 GTSNPN, CDR2 SVGIG (reference sequence). The CDR3 nucleotides are TGTGCCTGGAGATCCGGGACGATCAGAGGAAAACTGTTTTTT. Amino acid sequence: CAWRSGTIRGKLFF.

This clonotype was counted many times. The V gene is TRBV30, the J gene TRBJ2-1, with TRBD2 identical over 11 bases. V shed 0 bases, J shed 5 bases, and the junction held 3 bases outside the gene matches. Per the germline V gene, CDR1 is GTSNPN and CDR2 is SVGIG (reference sequence). CDR3 length: 15 residues. In nucleotides, the CDR3 is TGTGCCTGGAGTGTACTAGCGGGAGTGGACAATGAGCAGTTCTTC. Its translation is CAWSVLAGVDNEQFF.

This clonotype was detected ten times or more. The chain links TRBV7-8 to TRBJ2-4, with D possibly being TRBD2 (6 bases). This CDR3 is built from 17 residues. Trimming cost V 5 bases and J 0 bases, with 17 bases left between them. Germline CDR1 and CDR2: SGHVS and FQNEAQ. Here the CDR3 DNA reads TGTGCCAGCAGCCTAGGGGACTTCTCAATAGCCAAAAACATTCAGTACTTC. Translation: CASSLGDFSIAKNIQYF. Full variable domain (outside the CDR3, taken from reference TRBV7-8 and TRBJ2-4): GAGVSQSPRYKVAKRGQDVALRCDPISGHVSLFWYQQALGQGPEFLTYFQNEAQLDKSGLPSDRFFAERPEGSVSTLKIQRTQQEDSAVYLCASSLGDFSIAKNIQYFGAGTRLSVL.

The rearrangement links TRBV9 to TRBJ2-1, with 9 bases matching TRBD2. CDR3 size: 15 residues. Germline V gene data show CDR1 as SGDLS and CDR2 as YYNGEE. Trimming at V came to 0 bases and at J to 6 bases, leaving 4 bases not matched to a gene. The CDR3 sequence is CASSVGGRAPNEQFF. CDR3 nucleotides: TGTGCCAGCAGCGTAGGCGGGAGGGCCCCCAATGAGCAGTTCTTC.

Remarks on this clonotype: A junction boundary mismatches the germline segment, possibly from a read error. The V gene is TRBV7-2, the J gene TRBJ1-5; 12 bases fit TRBD1. CDR1 and CDR2 (germline): SGHTA, FQGNSA. There are 17 residues in the CDR3. This CDR3 reads CASSSPPGTGGDQSQHF. The CDR3 nucleotides are TGTGCCAGCAGCTCCCCGCCCGGGACAGGGGGCGATCAGTCCCAGCATTTT.

Remarks on this clonotype: Compared with germline, one end of the junction differs, possibly owing to a read error. J is TRBJ1-1 and V is TRBV15; 8 nucleotides agree with TRBD1. The CDR3 runs to 17 residues. Germline assignment: CDR1 LNHNV and CDR2 YYDKDF (reference sequence). The DNA for the CDR3 is TGTACCACCAGCAGTGACAGGGGATCCATCATGAACACTGAAGCTTTCTTT. Protein: CTTSSDRGSIMNTEAFF. Combining the CDR3 with reference TRBV15 and TRBJ1-1 gives the whole variable domain DAMVIQNPRYQVTQFGKPVTLSCSQTLNHNVMYWYQQKSSQAPKLLFHYYDKDFNNEADTPDNFQSRRPNTSFCFLDIRSPGLGDTAMYLCTTSSDRGSIMNTEAFFGQGTRLTVV.

This clonotype was recorded many times. The chain carries TRBV7-3 and TRBJ2-1, with 8 bases fitting TRBD1. J lost 7 bases, V lost 2 bases, and 1 base had no gene match. Per the germline V gene, CDR1 is SGHTA and CDR2 is FQGTGA. This CDR3 comprises 13 residues. CDR3 coding DNA: TGTGCCAGCAGCTTAGGGGACAGGAATGAGCAGTTCTTC. This encodes CASSLGDRNEQFF.